This TCR beta chain was recorded in a study of control samples from healthy donors and cancer patients (dated by TCRdb to 2020 to 2022). Libraries were made using the immunoSEQ multiplex PCR assay. Entries here come from immuneACCESS through TCRdb and include only in-frame sequences with V and J called. Some clones fail to appear in such tables; in the studies checked, an unresolved V gene covers under half of the shortfall, and the cause of the remainder is unknown. Counted in this sample were around 140,000 clones; roughly 89% of them appeared once. The ten largest make up around 6.9% of the sample. The CDR3, cysteine through phenylalanine, is 16 amino acids long. Only the CDR3 region is kept as DNA, spanning 48 bases read in frame from base 1. The germline V gene specifies SGHTA as CDR1 and FQGNSA as CDR2. For this chain, trimming is 5 bases at the V end and 2 bases at the J end, and the number of junction bases without a gene match is 9.

To note about this clone: Its binding antigen is unknown. There are no base qualities to consult, and no much larger clone falls within one base.

This chain is built from TRBV7-2 and TRBJ2-3; 8 bases in the junction line up with TRBD2. Sequencing input: PBMCs. This sequence was found in a man between 45 and 60 years old with head and neck cancer. The DNA sequence is given as TGTGCCAGCAGCGTACCGGGACTAGGGTACACAGATACGCAGTATTTT. Its coded protein is CASSVPGLGYTDTQYF.